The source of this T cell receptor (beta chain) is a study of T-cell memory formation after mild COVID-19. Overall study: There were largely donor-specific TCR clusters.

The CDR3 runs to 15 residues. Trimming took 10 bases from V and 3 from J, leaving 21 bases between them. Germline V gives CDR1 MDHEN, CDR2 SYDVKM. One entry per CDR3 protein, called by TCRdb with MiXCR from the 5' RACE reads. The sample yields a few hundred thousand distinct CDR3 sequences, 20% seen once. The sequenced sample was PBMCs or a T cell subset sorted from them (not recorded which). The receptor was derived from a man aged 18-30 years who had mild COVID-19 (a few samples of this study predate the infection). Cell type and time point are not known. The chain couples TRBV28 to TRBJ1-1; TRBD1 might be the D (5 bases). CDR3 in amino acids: CATYGTATGDTEAFF. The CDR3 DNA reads TGTGCCACCTACGGGACCGCCACTGGGGACACTGAAGCTTTCTTT.